This TCR beta chain was sequenced during a study of immune evolution from preneoplasia to lung adenocarcinoma. Overall study findings and caveats: Compared with EGFR-mutant or double wild-type lesions, KRAS-mutant nodules were more clonal.

Concerning this clone: Its target is not known.

Germline V lookup: CDR1 MDHEN, CDR2 SYDVKM. With V trimmed by 3 bases and J by 6 bases, 7 bases remained unmatched. CDR3 length: 16 amino acids. Profiling relied on immunoSEQ multiplex PCR, and the TCRdb table lists in-frame clones only, not all of them. This table has about 4,800 clones, about 84% appearing once. The genes are TRBV28 and TRBJ2-1; 11 positions agree with TRBD2. The sequencing sample was made of FFPE lung adenocarcinoma in situ tissue. The TCR sequence derives from a person aged 70 to 80 with lung adenocarcinoma. The CDR3, as DNA: TGTGCCAGCAGTTTCACTCTAGCGGGAGGCGGCAATGAGCAGTTCTTC. It specifies CASSFTLAGGGNEQFF.